The 21 T cell receptor beta chains below come from one sample, sequenced in a study of cytomegalovirus exposure and HLA in healthy donors. Repertoires were generated with immunoSEQ multiplex PCR, while TCRdb's copy carries only in-frame clones and drops some. The data contain about 130,000 clones, more than 80% of them singletons. Material: PBMCs. The receptor source for this set is a woman between 25 and 40 years old in good health and CMV-seropositive.

This sequence joins TRBV10-3 and TRBJ1-3, with TRBD1 matching 9 bases. The CDR3 loop spans 16 amino acids. Germline V gene lookup returns CDR1 ENHRY and CDR2 SYGVKD. Trimming took 0 bases from V and 4 from J; bases not matched to a gene: 4. The DNA of the CDR3 is TGTGCCATCAGTGAGTCGGGGACAGGGTTCGGAAACACCATATATTTT. The encoded protein is CAISESGTGFGNTIYF.

This chain links TRBV29-1 with TRBJ2-1; 9 bases line up with TRBD1. The CDR3 has 13 amino acids. Looked up from germline, CDR1 is SQVTM and CDR2 is ANQGSEA. With 6 bases clipped from V and 7 bases from J, the junction kept 7 bases outside the gene matches. This CDR3 is CSVPGTGRNEQFF. Written as DNA, the CDR3 is TGCAGCGTCCCCGGGACAGGGCGGAATGAGCAGTTCTTC.

This clone was recorded once. The gene calls are TRBV5-4 and TRBJ2-5; tentative D call: TRBD1 (5 bases). This CDR3 region has 13 residues. The germline V and J ends were trimmed by 7 bases and 3 bases, with 13 bases remaining between them. Per the germline V gene, CDR1 is SGHNT and CDR2 is YYREEE (reference sequence). CDR3 region: CASGREGEETQYF. CDR3 DNA: TGTGCCAGCGGAAGAGAAGGGGAAGAGACCCAGTACTTC.

The V and J genes are TRBV27 and TRBJ2-7, with 8 bases lining up with TRBD2. Germline V CDR1 and CDR2: MNHEY, SMNVEV (reference sequence). Trimming removed 2 bases from V and 9 bases from J; junction bases left unmatched: 12. The CDR3 consists of 15 residues. The CDR3 DNA is TGTGCCAGCAGTTTAGAACTAGCGGATGTACGAGGGCAGTACTTC. Protein: CASSLELADVRGQYF.

V usage is TRBV19 and J usage is TRBJ2-3; 8 bases line up with TRBD2. Germline V gives CDR1 LNHDA, CDR2 SQIVND (reference sequence). The CDR3 runs to 15 residues. The trim removed 5 bases at V and 5 bases at J, leaving 9 bases unmatched. The CDR3 coding sequence is TGTGCCAGTAGTCCTCAGCGGGAGTCTAGAGATACGCAGTATTTT. Translation: CASSPQRESRDTQYF.

The chain recombines TRBV5-1 with TRBJ2-7, with 10 nucleotides matching TRBD1. Germline lookup yields CDR1 SGHRS and CDR2 YFSETQ. The CDR3 contains 15 residues. V shed 0 bases, J shed 5 bases, and the junction held 5 bases outside the gene matches. The CDR3 coding sequence is TGCGCCAGCAGCTTGGAAGACAGGGGGCGCGACGAGCAGTACTTC. Its translation is CASSLEDRGRDEQYF.

In DNA form, the CDR3 reads TGCGCCAGCAGCCAATCCAGGACAGGGGTTTTCAATGAGCAGTTCTTC. Translated: CASSQSRTGVFNEQFF. The rearrangement links TRBV4-1 to TRBJ2-1, with 9 bases identical to TRBD1. CDR3 size: 16 residues. Germline V CDR1 and CDR2: MGHRA, YSYEKL. Trimming took 2 bases from V and 6 from J; bases not matched to a gene: 8.

The chain couples TRBV2 to TRBJ2-3; 11 bases match TRBD2. The CDR3 is 16 residues long. V lost 7 bases and J lost 3; bases outside the gene matches: 9. Germline CDR1 is SNHLY and CDR2 is FYNNEI. CDR3 DNA: TGTGCCAGCACCCGAGGAGTAGCGGGGGGGACAGATACGCAGTATTTT. The encoded protein is CASTRGVAGGTDTQYF.

J is TRBJ2-1 and V is TRBV5-1, with no clear D. The CDR3 is 14 amino acids. Looked up from germline, CDR1 is SGHRS and CDR2 is YFSETQ. V was shortened by 2 bases and J by 0 bases, with 6 bases between the two germline ends. As DNA, the CDR3 is TGCGCCAGCAGCTTACAGAGCTCCTACAATGAGCAGTTCTTC. Residues: CASSLQSSYNEQFF. The complete variable domain, with remaining parts taken from reference TRBV5-1 and TRBJ2-1, reads KAGVTQTPRYLIKTRGQQVTLSCSPISGHRSVSWYQQTPGQGLQFLFEYFSETQRNKGNFPGRFSGRQFSNSRSEMNVSTLELGDSALYLCASSLQSSYNEQFFGPGTRLTVL.

V gene TRBV7-9 combines with J gene TRBJ1-4; 9 bases fit TRBD1. Unmatched junction bases numbered 6, after V lost 5 bases and J lost 8 bases. This CDR3 spans 14 amino acids. The germline V gene encodes CDR1 SEHNR and CDR2 FQNEAQ (reference sequence). CDR3 loop: CASSPGQGNEKLFF. DNA for the CDR3: TGTGCCAGCAGCCCGGGACAGGGCAACGAAAAACTGTTTTTT.

This chain connects TRBV28 to TRBJ2-7; TRBD2 matches at 9 bases. Unmatched junction bases numbered 24, after V lost 8 bases and J lost 4 bases. In germline, CDR1 is MDHEN, CDR2 SYDVKM. CDR3 size: 19 residues. CDR3 nucleotides: TGTGCCAGCCGCACCAATCTAATGAAAAGCGGGAGGCGGCTATACGAGCAGTACTTC. Amino acids: CASRTNLMKSGRRLYEQYF.

The rearrangement uses TRBV10-2 and TRBJ2-5; 7 positions agree with TRBD2. This CDR3 is built from 14 residues. The junction had 9 bases not matched to a gene; V was cut back by 6 bases and J by 5 bases. Germline lookup yields CDR1 WSHSY and CDR2 SAAADI. CDR3 DNA: TGCGCCAGCAGGGAAGCGGGGCGGGGGGAGACCCAGTACTTC. It specifies CASREAGRGETQYF.

This chain links TRBV6-1 with TRBJ2-5; 7 nucleotides align to TRBD2. The CDR3 is 15 residues long. The germline gives CDR1 MNHNS, CDR2 SASEGT. J was trimmed by 3 bases and V by 7 bases; bases with no gene match: 11. This CDR3 reads CASKVLAGLEETQYF. CDR3 nucleotide sequence: TGTGCCAGCAAGGTCCTGGCTGGACTAGAAGAGACCCAGTACTTC.

This clone was counted between two and nine times. This chain joins TRBV6-6 and TRBJ1-1, with a tentative D call TRBD1 (5 bases). Between the trimmed V and J ends, which lost 2 bases and 5 bases, there was a span of 12 bases. The CDR3 is 14 amino acids. Germline V gives CDR1 MNHNY, CDR2 SVGAGI (reference sequence). This CDR3 is CASSYKGSETEAFF. CDR3 DNA sequence: TGTGCCAGCAGTTACAAGGGGTCGGAAACTGAAGCTTTCTTT.

This sequence joins TRBV14 and TRBJ2-7, with 10 positions matching TRBD1. Germline V CDR1 and CDR2: SGHDN, FVKESK. J gave up 2 bases and V 4 bases, and 5 bases lay outside the gene matches. The CDR3 has 15 residues. This CDR3 is CASSPRQGAPYEQYF. The CDR3 DNA reads as TGTGCCAGCAGCCCGAGACAGGGGGCACCCTACGAGCAGTACTTC.

This CDR3 is CASSSRSRTLEGYTF. CDR3 DNA: TGTGCCAGCAGCTCTAGGTCTCGGACTTTGGAAGGCTACACCTTC. This rearrangement joins TRBV9 to TRBJ1-2; no clear D gene. Between the trimmed V and J ends, which lost 4 bases and 8 bases, there was a span of 21 bases. This CDR3 has 15 amino acids. CDR1 and CDR2 (germline): SGDLS, YYNGEE. The variable domain in full, with the rest retrieved from reference TRBV9 and TRBJ1-2, is DSGVTQTPKHLITATGQRVTLRCSPRSGDLSVYWYQQSLDQGLQFLIQYYNGEERAKGNILERFSAQQFPDLHSELNLSSLELGDSALYFCASSSRSRTLEGYTFGSGTRLTVV.

The chain combines TRBV4-1 with TRBJ2-3; D might be TRBD1 (5 bases). The length of the CDR3 is 15 residues. CDR1 MGHRA and CDR2 YSYEKL come from the germline V gene. The germline V and J ends were trimmed by 5 bases and 2 bases, with 14 bases remaining between them. This chain's CDR3 is CASSGSSRATDTQYF. The DNA of the CDR3 is TGCGCCAGCAGCGGGTCTTCCAGGGCCACAGATACGCAGTATTTT.

The V call is TRBV5-1, the J call TRBJ1-1, with a possible D match to TRBD1 (6 bases). V was pared by 0 bases and J by 6 bases, with 15 bases between. The CDR3 runs to 15 residues. Germline loops: CDR1 SGHRS, CDR2 YFSETQ. The CDR3 nucleotides read TGCGCCAGCAGCTTGGCCACAGGGAAGGGGGCTGAAGCTTTCTTT. It encodes CASSLATGKGAEAFF.

The V and J genes are TRBV28 and TRBJ2-2, with TRBD2 identical over 7 bases. There are 17 residues in the CDR3. Trimming took 1 base from V and 4 from J; bases not matched to a gene: 9. Per the germline V gene, CDR1 is MDHEN and CDR2 is SYDVKM. The CDR3 nucleotides read TGTGCCAGCAGTTTATCCGGGGGAGGGCCCATCACCGGGGAGCTGTTTTTT. Protein product: CASSLSGGGPITGELFF.

V is TRBV2 and J is TRBJ2-7; weak D call: TRBD1 (6 bases). The germline V gene has CDR1 SNHLY and CDR2 FYNNEI. The CDR3 sequence is 12 residues long. The V gene lost 7 bases and the J gene lost 5 bases, with 12 bases spanning the gap. This CDR3 reads CASTLGHDEQYF. CDR3 nucleotide sequence: TGTGCCAGCACCCTGGGACACGACGAGCAGTACTTC.

In its sample, this clone was seen many times. The genes are TRBV10-2 and TRBJ1-5, with D possibly matching TRBD1 (6 bases). The V gene's germline CDR1 is WSHSY and CDR2 SAAADI. Trimming stripped 5 bases from V and 3 bases from J, with 17 bases between. There are 16 residues in the CDR3. CDR3 sequence reads: CASSPRGAGINQPQHF. In nucleotides, the CDR3 is TGCGCCAGCAGTCCGCGGGGGGCTGGGATCAATCAGCCCCAGCATTTT.